Following are 30 T cell receptor beta chains from one sample sequenced in a study of cytotoxic CD8 clonotypes in ibrutinib-treated CLL. Some clones are missing from TCRdb's copy, which holds only in-frame ones; the method was immunoSEQ multiplex PCR. Of tens of thousands of clones listed, 65% to 70% are singletons. The sample in question was PBMCs, obtained after 24 months of ibrutinib treatment. These receptors were collected from a human donor with chronic lymphocytic leukemia.

This clone was detected only a few times. The chain couples TRBV27 to TRBJ2-3; the D gene is possibly TRBD2 (6 bases). V lost 6 bases and J 7 bases, leaving 26 bases between the germline ends. The CDR3 loop spans 17 amino acids. Germline-derived CDR1 and CDR2 are MNHEY and SMNVEV (reference sequence). CDR3 protein: CASRRNGGPSVKHTQYF. In nucleotides, the CDR3 is TGTGCCAGCAGGCGGAATGGAGGGCCTTCCGTTAAACATACGCAGTATTTT.

The rearrangement links TRBV5-1 to TRBJ2-7, with 8 bases aligning to TRBD1. The germline V gene encodes CDR1 SGHRS and CDR2 YFSETQ. V lost 2 bases and J lost 7; bases outside the gene matches: 5. There are 13 residues in the CDR3. CDR3 sequence reads: CASSFDRGGEQYF. DNA of the CDR3: TGCGCCAGCAGCTTCGACAGGGGTGGAGAGCAGTACTTC.

The table lists this clone with a count of one. CDR3 in DNA: TGTGCCAGCAGCTTAGATGGACTAGCGGGAAAAGAGACCCAGTACTTC. Its protein product is CASSLDGLAGKETQYF. The rearrangement links TRBV7-9 to TRBJ2-5; 12 bases are a match to TRBD2. Germline loops: CDR1 SEHNR, CDR2 FQNEAQ (reference sequence). J was trimmed by 3 bases and V by 1 base; bases with no gene match: 3. The CDR3 is 16 amino acids. Supplemented by reference TRBV7-9 and TRBJ2-5, the full variable domain reads DTGVSQNPRHKITKRGQNVTFRCDPISEHNRLYWYRQTLGQGPEFLTYFQNEAQLEKSRLLSDRFSAERPKGSFSTLEIQRTEQGDSAMYLCASSLDGLAGKETQYFGPGTRLLVL.

This clone was picked up many times. V gene TRBV4-2 combines with J gene TRBJ2-2; the D gene is possibly TRBD1 (5 bases). The length of the CDR3 is 14 residues. Germline CDR1 LGHNA, CDR2 YNFKEQ. V lost 7 bases, J lost 4 bases, and 13 bases lay in between. The CDR3 nucleotides read TGTGCCAGCACTCTTACACAGGCCACCGGGGAGCTGTTTTTT. This encodes CASTLTQATGELFF.

The count of this clone is one. At one end, the junction sequence differs from germline, possibly due to a read error. The chain links TRBV10-2 to TRBJ2-5; possible D gene TRBD1, 6 bases. The CDR3 has 12 amino acids. CDR1 is WSHSY and CDR2 is SAAADI in the germline V gene. As DNA, the CDR3 is TGTGCCAGCAGTCATCCCCACAGGGCCCAGTACTTC. Its translation: CASSHPHRAQYF.

V is TRBV5-1 and J is TRBJ2-2, with 11 bases matching TRBD2. With V trimmed by 4 bases and J by 2 bases, 10 bases remained unmatched. The germline V gene encodes CDR1 SGHRS and CDR2 YFSETQ. This CDR3 is built from 18 residues. The CDR3 nucleotides are TGCGCCAGCAGCCCCATTAGCGGGGGGGCGGTTAACACCGGGGAGCTGTTTTTT. This sequence encodes CASSPISGGAVNTGELFF.

As concerns this clone: At one end the junction does not follow the germline gene, possibly because of a read error. V usage is TRBV6-5 and J usage is TRBJ2-3, with TRBD1 identical over 9 bases. This CDR3 comprises 12 residues. CDR1 and CDR2 from the germline V gene are MNHEY and SVGAGI. For the CDR3, the DNA is TGTGCCAGCCCTTCGACGGGACAGGGTAATCCTTTT. Its translation: CASPSTGQGNPF.

The V gene is TRBV9, the J gene TRBJ2-3; 7 nucleotides match TRBD1. Germline assignment: CDR1 SGDLS and CDR2 YYNGEE. Trimming removed 0 bases from V and 5 bases from J; junction bases left unmatched: 6. This CDR3 spans 15 amino acids. The CDR3 here is CASSVAGTGVDTQYF. The CDR3 region has the DNA TGTGCCAGCAGCGTAGCAGGCACAGGGGTAGATACGCAGTATTTT.

For this clone: The junction departs from the called germline gene at one end, perhaps through a read error. The chain combines TRBV27 with TRBJ2-1, with 8 nucleotides matching TRBD2. This CDR3 region has 14 residues. The V gene's germline CDR1 is MNHEY and CDR2 SMNVEV (reference sequence). DNA for the CDR3: TGTGCCAGCAGTTTAACCCCCCCGCTAGCGGGCGCCATCTTC. Its translation is CASSLTPPLAGAIF.

The gene calls are TRBV7-6 and TRBJ2-7; perhaps TRBD2 as D (5 bases). V lost 5 bases, J lost 1 base, and 18 bases lay in between. The CDR3 is 16 amino acids. Germline lookup yields CDR1 SGHVS and CDR2 FNYEAQ. CDR3 nucleotide sequence: TGTGCCAGCAGCCCCCTAGCAGGCCTGTGGTCCTACGAGCAGTACTTC. Amino acid sequence: CASSPLAGLWSYEQYF.

V is TRBV9 and J is TRBJ2-7; 7 nucleotides agree with TRBD1. V gave up 4 bases and J gave up 0 bases; unmatched junction bases: 4. This CDR3 spans 14 amino acids. Germline V CDR1 and CDR2: SGDLS, YYNGEE. CDR3 protein: CASSPRQGSYEQYF. The CDR3 DNA reads TGTGCCAGCAGCCCTAGACAGGGCTCCTACGAGCAGTACTTC. The variable domain in full, with the rest retrieved from reference TRBV9 and TRBJ2-7, is DSGVTQTPKHLITATGQRVTLRCSPRSGDLSVYWYQQSLDQGLQFLIQYYNGEERAKGNILERFSAQQFPDLHSELNLSSLELGDSALYFCASSPRQGSYEQYFGPGTRLTVT.

The V gene is TRBV5-1, the J gene TRBJ2-2, with D maybe TRBD1 (5 bases). Deletions cut 4 bases from V and 3 bases from J, with 13 bases between. This CDR3 is 15 amino acids long. Per germline, CDR1 SGHRS and CDR2 YFSETQ. For the CDR3, the DNA is TGCGCCAGCAGCAGTCTGTGGGGCGACACCGGGGAGCTGTTTTTT. This codes for CASSSLWGDTGELFF.

The chain is built from TRBV11-2 and TRBJ2-7; D possibly uses TRBD1 or TRBD2 (6 bases each). Germline loops: CDR1 SGHAT, CDR2 FQNNGV. The CDR3 is 15 residues long. V lost 5 bases and J lost 6, with 20 bases in between. The CDR3 sequence: CASSPPGASTTEQYF. The CDR3 DNA follows: TGTGCCAGCAGCCCGCCGGGGGCCTCAACTACCGAGCAGTACTTC.

In its sample, this clone was seen once. For the CDR3, the DNA is TGTGCCAGCAGCTTAGCAGGAAACACTGAAGCTTTCTTT. As protein: CASSLAGNTEAFF. This chain connects TRBV11-3 to TRBJ1-1; D unclear. The CDR3 extends over 13 amino acids. Germline CDR1 SGHNT, CDR2 YENEEA. Trimming took 1 base from V and 2 from J, leaving 5 bases between them. The full variable domain, rest sourced from reference TRBV11-3 and TRBJ1-1, is EAGVVQSPRYKIIEKKQPVAFWCNPISGHNTLYWYLQNLGQGPELLIRYENEEAVDDSQLPKDRFSAERLKGVDSTLKIQPAELGDSAVYLCASSLAGNTEAFFGQGTRLTVV.

J is TRBJ1-1 and V is TRBV4-2; TRBD1 matches 8 bases. J gave up 4 bases and V 0 bases, and 13 bases lay outside the gene matches. Germline V CDR1 and CDR2: LGHNA, YNFKEQ. CDR3 length: 18 amino acids. The CDR3 region is CASSQDRQGILGGTEAFF. CDR3 DNA: TGTGCCAGCAGCCAAGATCGACAGGGGATCCTCGGGGGCACTGAAGCTTTCTTT.

This chain connects TRBV5-1 to TRBJ1-2; 10 nucleotides align to TRBD1. After removal of 3 bases from V and 3 bases from J, the junction contained 2 bases not matched to a gene. Looked up from germline, CDR1 is SGHRS and CDR2 is YFSETQ. The CDR3 consists of 14 residues. The CDR3 region is CASSWTGGDYGYTF. The DNA for the CDR3 is TGCGCCAGCAGCTGGACAGGGGGAGACTATGGCTACACCTTC.

This clone was seen a few times. The chain uses TRBV4-1 and TRBJ2-1; D gene ambiguous. The CDR3 runs to 14 residues. The ends were cut back, 0 bases at V and 7 bases at J, with 10 bases in the middle. Germline CDR1 and CDR2: MGHRA and YSYEKL. The CDR3 region is CASSQDIGVNEQFF. The CDR3 bases are TGCGCCAGCAGCCAAGATATTGGGGTAAATGAGCAGTTCTTC.

V usage is TRBV28 and J usage is TRBJ2-3; no definite D call. Germline values: CDR1 MDHEN, CDR2 SYDVKM. Trimming stripped 7 bases from V and 5 bases from J, with 13 bases between. The CDR3 has 13 residues. The CDR3 spells CASIFGWGDTQYF. The CDR3 bases are TGTGCCAGCATATTCGGCTGGGGAGATACGCAGTATTTT.

This clone was recorded many times. The chain couples TRBV18 to TRBJ2-1; D might be TRBD1 or TRBD2, each matching 5 bases. CDR3 length equals 15 residues. Between the trimmed V and J ends, which lost 2 bases and 5 bases, there was a span of 13 bases. Germline CDR1 is KGHSH and CDR2 is LQKENI. The DNA for the CDR3 is TGTGCCAGCTCACCAGGGACCCCGCCCGACAATGAGCAGTTCTTC. It specifies CASSPGTPPDNEQFF.

There are a few counts of this clone. Here the CDR3 reads CASRKGQGIDEQYF. CDR3 DNA sequence: TGTGCCAGCAGGAAGGGACAGGGGATCGACGAGCAGTACTTC. V usage is TRBV2 and J usage is TRBJ2-7; 10 bases align to TRBD1. Germline lookup yields CDR1 SNHLY and CDR2 FYNNEI. J lost 5 bases, V lost 6 bases, and 7 bases had no gene match. The CDR3 has 14 residues.

The chain joins TRBV10-3 to TRBJ2-1; TRBD1 is a possible D gene (6 bases). Per germline, CDR1 ENHRY and CDR2 SYGVKD. V shed 3 bases and J shed 7 bases, with 16 bases lying between them. CDR3 size: 15 residues. Here the CDR3 DNA reads TGTGCCATCAGTGATGGCAGGGGAGCAAGGAATGAGCAGTTCTTC. This sequence encodes CAISDGRGARNEQFF.

V usage is TRBV5-1 and J usage is TRBJ1-2; D is unclear. Germline CDR1 reads SGHRS; CDR2 reads YFSETQ. This CDR3 region has 15 residues. V was trimmed by 0 bases and J by 4 bases, leaving 13 bases between them. CDR3 bases: TGCGCCAGCAGCTTGGCCGCCCACCTTGGCTATGGCTACACCTTC. Amino acid sequence: CASSLAAHLGYGYTF.

This clone was observed a few times. V and J are TRBV4-1 and TRBJ2-1; TRBD2 matches 8 bases. The CDR3 has 17 residues. V lost 0 bases to trimming and J lost 14 bases; unmatched junction nucleotides: 18. Germline V CDR1 and CDR2: MGHRA, YSYEKL. The CDR3 spells CASSQDAPGLVLLREFF. For the CDR3, the DNA is TGCGCCAGCAGCCAAGATGCTCCGGGACTAGTACTTTTACGAGAGTTCTTC.

V and J are TRBV5-1 and TRBJ2-5; 13 bases are shared with TRBD2. CDR1 is SGHRS and CDR2 is YFSETQ in the germline V gene. The V gene end was trimmed by 3 bases and the J gene end by 2 bases; junction bases not matched to a gene: 7. The CDR3 contains 17 residues. CDR3: CASSWGTSGEFQETQYF. In nucleotides, the CDR3 is TGCGCCAGCAGCTGGGGGACTAGCGGGGAATTTCAAGAGACCCAGTACTTC.

This rearrangement joins TRBV6-5 to TRBJ2-7, with TRBD1 as a possible D gene (6 bases). This CDR3 has 13 residues. V was pared by 5 bases and J by 5 bases, with 13 bases between. Germline CDR1 MNHEY, CDR2 SVGAGI. CDR3 region: CASSPGVVHEQYF. For the CDR3, the DNA is TGTGCCAGCAGTCCAGGGGTTGTTCACGAGCAGTACTTC.

The V gene is TRBV7-2, the J gene TRBJ2-3; D unresolved. The germline V and J ends were trimmed by 5 bases and 4 bases, with 13 bases remaining between them. Germline loops: CDR1 SGHTA, CDR2 FQGNSA. There are 14 residues in the CDR3. The CDR3 sequence: CASSQWPTADTQYF. Here the CDR3 DNA reads TGTGCCAGCAGCCAGTGGCCTACGGCAGATACGCAGTATTTT.

The rearrangement joins TRBV18 to TRBJ2-7; D might be TRBD2 (5 bases). Per the germline V gene, CDR1 is KGHSH and CDR2 is LQKENI. The CDR3 is made up of 16 amino acids. The germline V and J ends were trimmed by 6 bases and 2 bases, with 20 bases remaining between them. The CDR3 coding sequence is TGTGCCAGCTCTCCCCTCGGGGTCAAGGTTACCTACGAGCAGTACTTC. Protein sequence: CASSPLGVKVTYEQYF.

This chain connects TRBV7-9 to TRBJ2-1; D ambiguous. V gave up 1 base and J gave up 5 bases, with 6 bases separating them. The CDR3 contains 13 residues. From germline, CDR1 is SEHNR and CDR2 FQNEAQ (reference sequence). The CDR3 here is CASSLGPNNEQFF. The DNA for the CDR3 is TGTGCCAGCAGCTTAGGGCCAAACAATGAGCAGTTCTTC.

This clone was detected only a few times. J is TRBJ1-4 and V is TRBV7-8; a weak D match, TRBD1 (6 bases). CDR1 is SGHVS, CDR2 FQNEAQ, per germline. The CDR3 is 16 residues long. The V gene lost 3 bases and the J gene lost 4 bases, with 15 bases spanning the gap. DNA for the CDR3: TGTGCCAGCAGCTTTCTCGGACAGTCGTTTAATGAAAAACTGTTTTTT. Its translation: CASSFLGQSFNEKLFF.

CDR3 in DNA: TGCAGCGTCTACAGCATCCCCGGGGAGCTGTTTTTT. Amino acids: CSVYSIPGELFF. The chain carries TRBV29-1 and TRBJ2-2; D not resolved. CDR1 SQVTM and CDR2 ANQGSEA come from the germline V gene. The CDR3 totals 12 residues. Trimming pared 6 bases from V and 6 bases from J, leaving 11 bases between.